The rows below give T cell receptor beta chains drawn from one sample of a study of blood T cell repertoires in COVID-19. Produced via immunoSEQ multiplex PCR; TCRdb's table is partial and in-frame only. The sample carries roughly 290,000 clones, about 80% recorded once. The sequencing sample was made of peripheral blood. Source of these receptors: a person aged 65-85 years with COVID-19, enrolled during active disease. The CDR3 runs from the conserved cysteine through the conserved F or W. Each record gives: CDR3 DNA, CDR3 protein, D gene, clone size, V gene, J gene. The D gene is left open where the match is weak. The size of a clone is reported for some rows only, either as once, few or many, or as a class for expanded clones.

TGTGCCAGCAGTCCCGGAGGCCTTGGAAACACCATATATTTT	CASSPGGLGNTIYF	NA	NA	TRBV7-9	TRBJ1-3
TGTGCCAGTAGATATGGGGCTAGGCAGCCCCAGCATTTT	CASRYGARQPQHF	NA	NA	TRBV19	TRBJ1-5
TGTGCCTCCTTCTCAACGGGGGAAGAGACCCAGTACTTC	CASFSTGEETQYF	NA	NA	TRBV3-1/TRBV3-2	TRBJ2-5
TGTGCCACCAGTGATCCTGGACAGGGGAAGGATGAGCAGTTCTTC	CATSDPGQGKDEQFF	TRBD1	NA	TRBV24-1	TRBJ2-1
TGTGCCAGCAGCTTATACGGGCGGGACTATGGCTACACCTTC	CASSLYGRDYGYTF	NA	NA	TRBV7-9	TRBJ1-2
TGTGCCAGCAGCGTCCCCGCCCCAGGGGGCGGTGAAAAACTGTTTTTT	CASSVPAPGGGEKLFF	TRBD1	NA	TRBV9	TRBJ1-4
TGTGCCAGCAGCTTAGATCAGGGACAACAAATCTCCTACGAGCAGTACTTC	CASSLDQGQQISYEQYF	NA	NA	TRBV11-2	TRBJ2-7
TGTGCCAGCAGTGACGCCCTCAGCTCCTACAATGAGCAGTTCTTC	CASSDALSSYNEQFF	NA	NA	TRBV2	TRBJ2-1
TGTGCCAGCAGCTTTCGTCAGGGAGGTTGGCAAGAGACCCAGTACTTC	CASSFRQGGWQETQYF	NA	once	TRBV11-1	TRBJ2-5
TGTGCCAGCGACAGGGGGTCCGTACTTCGTTCACCCCTCCACTTT	CASDRGSVLRSPLHF	TRBD1	NA	TRBV28	TRBJ1-6
TGTGCCAGCAGCTTGGCCCCCAGAAGAAACTATGGCTACACCTTC	CASSLAPRRNYGYTF	NA	NA	TRBV5-5	TRBJ1-2
TGTGCCAGCAGTCGGACAGGGAACACCGGGGAGCTGTTTTTT	CASSRTGNTGELFF	TRBD1	NA	TRBV7-2	TRBJ2-2
TGTGCCAGTAGTATTGCGCTCTCAGCCTCCATGGAGGAACTGTTTTTT	CASSIALSASMEELFF	NA	NA	TRBV19	TRBJ1-4
TGCGCCAGCCGAGATAGCGGGCCCAGCACAGATACGCAGTATTTT	CASRDSGPSTDTQYF	TRBD2	once	TRBV5-1	TRBJ2-3
TGCGCCAGCAGCATCATTGCAACTAATGAAAAACTGTTTTTT	CASSIIATNEKLFF	NA	NA	TRBV4-1	TRBJ1-4
TGTGCCAGCAGCCAGCAGGGAGCCAAAAACATTCAGTACTTC	CASSQQGAKNIQYF	NA	once	TRBV3-1/TRBV3-2	TRBJ2-4
TGTGCCAGCAGCAAAGGTCCGGTGGGGGCCGGGCAGCCCCAGCATTTT	CASSKGPVGAGQPQHF	NA	NA	TRBV21-1	TRBJ1-5
TGTGCCAGCAGTGCCAACTATAATTCACCCCTCCACTTT	CASSANYNSPLHF	NA	NA	TRBV6-4	TRBJ1-6
TGTGCCAGCAGCGTAGGAGGGGGCAAGGACATTCAGTACTTC	CASSVGGGKDIQYF	TRBD1	NA	TRBV9	TRBJ2-4
TGTGCCAGCAGTGAGGGTTTAGCGGGGCTAGGGCAGCCCCAGCATTTT	CASSEGLAGLGQPQHF	NA	NA	TRBV6-1	TRBJ1-5
TGTGCCAGTAGTACTACAGAAGATGGACCCCTCCACTTT	CASSTTEDGPLHF	NA	NA	TRBV19	TRBJ1-6
TGTGCCAGCAGTCCCGGGACTAGGGCGTACGAGCAGTACTTC	CASSPGTRAYEQYF	TRBD2	NA	TRBV5-6	TRBJ2-7
TGTGCCAGCAGCTCCTTCCCTCACAATGAGCAGTTCTTC	CASSSFPHNEQFF	NA	NA	TRBV7-3	TRBJ2-1
TGTGCCAGCAGTCCTCCCAACACTGAAGCTTTCTTT	CASSPPNTEAFF	NA	NA	TRBV6-6	TRBJ1-1
TGTGCCAGCAGTTTGGACAGGGTGGTCTCTGGCTACACCTTC	CASSLDRVVSGYTF	TRBD1	NA	TRBV28	TRBJ1-2
TGCGCCAGCAGCCAGCAGGGCTTTCGGGAGCAGTTCTTC	CASSQQGFREQFF	NA	few	TRBV4-1	TRBJ2-1
TGCGCCAGCTGGGGGGGCCCCGACTATGGCTACACCTTC	CASWGGPDYGYTF	NA	NA	TRBV5-1	TRBJ1-2
TGCGCCAGCAGCTTAACGACTCAGGGTGACGAGCAGTACTTC	CASSLTTQGDEQYF	NA	NA	TRBV5-1	TRBJ2-7
TGTGCCAGCAGCCCCTACGGAGCGAACACTGAAGCTTTCTTT	CASSPYGANTEAFF	NA	NA	TRBV7-2	TRBJ1-1
TGTGCCAGCAGCTTAAGTTGGAGCGGCCCCCTGGACACCGGGGAGCTGTTTTTT	CASSLSWSGPLDTGELFF	NA	NA	TRBV11-2	TRBJ2-2
TGTGCCAGCAGCTCAACAGGGGGCGCGGGTTCACCCCTCCACTTT	CASSSTGGAGSPLHF	TRBD1	NA	TRBV7-3	TRBJ1-6
TGTGCCAGCTCACCAGGGACAGGGGGCTTCGGTAATGAAAAACTGTTTTTT	CASSPGTGGFGNEKLFF	TRBD1	few	TRBV18	TRBJ1-4
TGTGCCAGTAGTAAAACCCGGACAGATTTTTACGAGCAGTACTTC	CASSKTRTDFYEQYF	NA	NA	TRBV19	TRBJ2-7
TGCAGCGTTGATGATTGGGAATCGTATAGCGGGGGGTCGGGGTTCTTC	CSVDDWESYSGGSGFF	TRBD2	once	TRBV29-1	TRBJ2-1
TGCGCCAGCAGTGAAAGTCAGGGTTCATCCAATCAGCCCCAGCATTTT	CASSESQGSSNQPQHF	NA	NA	TRBV10-1	TRBJ1-5
TGCGCCAGCAGCCAAGTAGCGGGGACCTACAATGAGCAGTTCTTC	CASSQVAGTYNEQFF	TRBD2	NA	TRBV4-1	TRBJ2-1
TGTGCCAGCAACCCCGCGCTAGCGGGAGTCGAGCAGTACTTC	CASNPALAGVEQYF	TRBD2	NA	TRBV6-2/TRBV6-3	TRBJ2-7
TGCGCCAGCAGCCTTGAAGCGGGCTACGGTTTCCCCGGGGAGCTGTTTTTT	CASSLEAGYGFPGELFF	NA	once	TRBV4-3	TRBJ2-2
TGTGCCAGCAGTTCATCCTACAGAGCAACTAATGAAAAACTGTTTTTT	CASSSSYRATNEKLFF	NA	NA	TRBV6-5	TRBJ1-4
TGTGCCAGCAGCCAAGATCTGGGCCGGGGGTATGGCTACACCTTC	CASSQDLGRGYGYTF	NA	once	TRBV4-2	TRBJ1-2
TGTGCCAGCAGCTTAGGGGTAGGAGCAGATACGCAGTATTTT	CASSLGVGADTQYF	NA	NA	TRBV11-3	TRBJ2-3
TGCGCCAGCAGCCGAGGGAGTCTGGGTTCTAATGAAAAACTGTTTTTT	CASSRGSLGSNEKLFF	NA	NA	TRBV4-3	TRBJ1-4
TGCGCCAGCAGCCAAACGACTAGCGGAAACTACAATGAGCAGTTCTTC	CASSQTTSGNYNEQFF	TRBD2	once	TRBV5-1	TRBJ2-1
TGTGCCTGGAGTTATAATACAGGCTACAATCAGCCCCAGCATTTT	CAWSYNTGYNQPQHF	NA	NA	TRBV30	TRBJ1-5
TGCGCCAGCAGCCAAGATCTCCAGCGGGAGTATAGCGAGCAGTACTTC	CASSQDLQREYSEQYF	TRBD2	NA	TRBV4-3	TRBJ2-7
TGTGCCTGGAGTGTAGCTGGTGGAGCTGAGCAGTTCTTC	CAWSVAGGAEQFF	NA	NA	TRBV30	TRBJ2-1
TGTGCCAGCATAGTACGGGAACGTGAAAAACTGTTTTTT	CASIVREREKLFF	NA	NA	TRBV2	TRBJ1-4
TGTGCCAGCAGCCAACTCCGTGCCGGGGAGCTGTTTTTT	CASSQLRAGELFF	NA	NA	TRBV7-9	TRBJ2-2
TGTGCCAGCAGCGCGGGGACTAGCGGGAGTCCGGACACCGGGGAGCTGTTTTTT	CASSAGTSGSPDTGELFF	TRBD2	once	TRBV5-4	TRBJ2-2
TGTGCCAGCCCCCCAAAAGGGGGCAGCTACGAGCAGTACTTC	CASPPKGGSYEQYF	TRBD1	few	TRBV28	TRBJ2-7
TGTGCCAGCAGCTCAGCGGGATTTGAGCAGTTCTTC	CASSSAGFEQFF	TRBD2	NA	TRBV13	TRBJ2-1
TGTGCCAGCAGCGAAGGACAGGTGAACAATCAGCCCCAGCATTTT	CASSEGQVNNQPQHF	TRBD1	once	TRBV2	TRBJ1-5
TGTGCCAGCAGCGACCAGGTCAACTCTGGAAACACCATATATTTT	CASSDQVNSGNTIYF	NA	NA	TRBV9	TRBJ1-3
TGTGCCAGCAGCTTGGTCGCTAGCGGGGGTAGGAATGAGCAGTTCTTC	CASSLVASGGRNEQFF	TRBD2	NA	TRBV5-4	TRBJ2-1
TGTGCCAGCAGTTCCTTCAGTGGCCTTGGCGGGACCACAGATACGCAGTATTTT	CASSSFSGLGGTTDTQYF	NA	NA	TRBV6-2/TRBV6-3	TRBJ2-3
TGTGCCAGCAGCACCCAGGACAGTAGCGACGAGCAGTACTTC	CASSTQDSSDEQYF	NA	NA	TRBV6-5	TRBJ2-7
TGTGCCAGCAGCGCGGGACAGGGCTGGGTCGGGGAGCTGTTTTTT	CASSAGQGWVGELFF	TRBD1	many	TRBV6-5	TRBJ2-2
TGTGCCAGCAGTCCAACCTTTTGGGGACAGCCTAATGAAAAACTGTTTTTT	CASSPTFWGQPNEKLFF	TRBD1	NA	TRBV28	TRBJ1-4
TGTGCCACCAGCAGATATACAGGGGAACCTGGAAACACCATATATTTT	CATSRYTGEPGNTIYF	TRBD1	NA	TRBV15	TRBJ1-3